Below, 18 T cell receptor beta chains from the same sample are listed, as sequenced in a study of early T cells in non-severe SARS-CoV-2 infection. TCRdb itself ran the 5' RACE reads through MiXCR, one entry per CDR3 protein. The data contain roughly 56,000 distinct CDR3 sequences, over 9.5% of them singletons. Sequencing was carried out using whole blood. These receptor sequences come from an adult who was a healthcare worker with PCR-confirmed SARS-CoV-2 infection or an uninfected control (not recorded which).

The rearrangement uses TRBV3-1 and TRBJ1-2; tentatively, D is TRBD1 (5 bases). V was shortened by 2 bases and J by 8 bases, with 9 bases between the two germline ends. CDR1 is LGHDT and CDR2 is YNNKEL in the germline V gene (reference sequence). This CDR3 is 12 amino acids long. The CDR3 region has the DNA TGTGCCAGCAGCCAACGGGCAGGGGGCTACACCTTC. It yields the protein CASSQRAGGYTF.

This clonotype has at least ten counts. The genes are TRBV5-5 and TRBJ2-7; D uncertain. V was clipped by 2 bases and J by 3 bases, with 12 bases between them. CDR1 is SGHKS, CDR2 YYEKEE, per germline (reference sequence). This CDR3 has 14 amino acids. The CDR3 region is CASSFHGRLYEQYF. The DNA for the CDR3 is TGTGCCAGCAGCTTCCACGGGCGCCTCTACGAGCAGTACTTC.

This clonotype was observed many times. The chain combines TRBV19 with TRBJ1-2, with a possible D match to TRBD1 (5 bases). V was trimmed by 7 bases and J by 4 bases, leaving 19 bases between them. Germline CDR1 is LNHDA and CDR2 is SQIVND (reference sequence). There are 15 residues in the CDR3. CDR3 in amino acids: CASTPVGALIYGYTF. CDR3 nucleotides: TGTGCCAGTACCCCCGTTGGGGCGCTGATCTATGGCTACACCTTC.

The chain has TRBV12-3 or TRBV12-4 and TRBJ2-4; D is perhaps TRBD1 (5 bases). V was cut by 6 bases and J by 9 bases, with 12 bases left in between. The CDR3 sequence is 12 residues long. The CDR3 sequence is CASRDSRVIQYF. CDR3 nucleotides: TGTGCCAGCAGAGACAGCCGAGTCATTCAGTACTTC.

The gene calls are TRBV11-3 and TRBJ1-1, with unresolved D. CDR1 and CDR2 (germline): SGHNT, YENEEA. V was pared by 0 bases and J by 6 bases, with 8 bases between. This CDR3 contains 13 residues. CDR3 nucleotides: TGTGCCAGCAGCTTAGAGGGTCGGGCTGAAGCTTTCTTT. Translation gives CASSLEGRAEAFF.

This clonotype was detected only a few times. The chain joins TRBV27 to TRBJ2-5; D possibly matches TRBD1 or TRBD2 (5 bases each). V gave up 4 bases and J gave up 3 bases, with 18 bases separating them. This CDR3 contains 16 residues. The germline gives CDR1 MNHEY, CDR2 SMNVEV (reference sequence). CDR3 coding DNA: TGTGCCAGCAGTTACTCCCGCCGGCTGGGGGAAGAGACCCAGTACTTC. Protein: CASSYSRRLGEETQYF.

The chain joins TRBV28 to TRBJ1-1; a possible D gene is TRBD1 (6 bases). The ends were cut back, 3 bases at V and 4 bases at J, with 12 bases in the middle. The CDR3 length is 14 residues. Germline V gives CDR1 MDHEN, CDR2 SYDVKM. CDR3 residues: CASSFRPGVTEAFF. The CDR3 DNA sequence: TGTGCCAGCAGTTTCCGGCCAGGGGTCACTGAAGCTTTCTTT.

This clonotype rates as medium-sized. The genes are TRBV4-2 and TRBJ2-3, with 7 positions matching TRBD2. The CDR3 is 17 residues long. The germline V gene has CDR1 LGHNA and CDR2 YNFKEQ. V was clipped by 0 bases and J by 1 base; unmatched bases: 7. DNA for the CDR3: TGTGCCAGCAGCCAAGATATCCAGCGGGGCCGCACAGATACGCAGTATTTT. Amino acids: CASSQDIQRGRTDTQYF.

This clonotype was detected ten times or more. The chain links TRBV21-1 to TRBJ1-2. TRBV21-1 is a documented pseudogene. The CDR3 is 15 residues long. The CDR3 sequence: CASSKRAATNYGYTF. Here the CDR3 DNA reads TGTGCCAGCAGCAAAAGGGCAGCTACTAACTATGGCTACACCTTC.

This clonotype occurred many times. The V and J genes are TRBV9 and TRBJ2-4; tentatively, D is TRBD1 (6 bases). Germline V gene data show CDR1 as SGDLS and CDR2 as YYNGEE. Trimming took off 1 base at V and 0 bases at J, with 11 bases between the two ends. There are 16 residues in the CDR3. CDR3 sequence (DNA): TGTGCCAGCAGCGTATCAGGGGATCTAGCCAAAAACATTCAGTACTTC. As protein: CASSVSGDLAKNIQYF.

This chain joins TRBV30 and TRBJ1-1; 9 bases align to TRBD1. Losses at the gene ends were 3 bases for V and 2 bases for J; bases not matched to a gene: 7. CDR1 and CDR2 (germline): GTSNPN, SVGIG (reference sequence). The CDR3 runs to 15 residues. In DNA form, the CDR3 reads TGTGCCTGGAGAGCCCGGGACAGGGAAAACACTGAAGCTTTCTTT. Translation gives CAWRARDRENTEAFF.

In this sample, this clonotype turned up a few times. The chain carries TRBV29-1 and TRBJ2-7; D remains unclear. This CDR3 spans 12 amino acids. Between the trimmed V and J ends, which lost 5 bases and 2 bases, there was a span of 10 bases. CDR1 and CDR2 from the germline V gene are SQVTM and ANQGSEA. CDR3 protein: CSVMDGPYEQYF. The CDR3 DNA reads TGCAGCGTTATGGACGGTCCCTACGAGCAGTACTTC.

The chain has TRBV28 and TRBJ1-1; D is perhaps TRBD1 (5 bases). V was pared by 5 bases and J by 11 bases, with 15 bases between. CDR1 and CDR2 from the germline V gene are MDHEN and SYDVKM. The CDR3 has 12 amino acids. CDR3 loop: CASSLRGAGAFF. CDR3 nucleotides: TGTGCCAGCAGTCTACGAGGGGCTGGGGCTTTCTTT.

In this sample, this clonotype turned up a few times. This chain joins TRBV7-3 and TRBJ1-6; D gene uncertain. Germline values: CDR1 SGHTA, CDR2 FQGTGA. The CDR3 is made up of 13 amino acids. V was pared by 5 bases and J by 10 bases, with 12 bases between. For the CDR3, the DNA is TGTGCCAGCAGCACCAAGGCCGAATCACCCCTCCACTTT. It is translated as CASSTKAESPLHF.

In this sample, this clonotype turned up many times. In DNA, the CDR3 is TGTGCCAGCAGGGGACAGGGGGCAGGGAAAAACATTCAGTACTTC. It translates to CASRGQGAGKNIQYF. The chain links TRBV28 to TRBJ2-4, with TRBD1 identical over 12 bases. Germline CDR1 reads MDHEN; CDR2 reads SYDVKM. V shed 6 bases and J 4 bases; nucleotides not matched to a gene: 4. CDR3 length equals 15 residues.

This clonotype was seen more than once but under ten times. The chain is built from TRBV19 and TRBJ2-1, with a possible D match to TRBD2 (6 bases). CDR1 is LNHDA, CDR2 SQIVND, per germline (reference sequence). V gave up 1 base and J gave up 6 bases, with 10 bases separating them. The CDR3 is 14 residues long. In nucleotides, the CDR3 is TGTGCCAGTAGTATAGGCCCGACTAGCAATGAGCAGTTCTTC. Protein product: CASSIGPTSNEQFF.

This clonotype was seen more than once but under ten times. The CDR3 DNA is TGTGCCAGCTTCGGTTATAGCAATCAGCCCCAGCATTTT. It codes for CASFGYSNQPQHF. This chain connects TRBV6-1 to TRBJ1-5; D unresolved. Germline-derived CDR1 and CDR2 are MNHNS and SASEGT. The CDR3 has 13 residues. The V gene lost 8 bases and the J gene lost 0 bases, with 8 bases spanning the gap.

In its sample, this clonotype was seen many times. The chain joins TRBV7-9 to TRBJ2-1, with 11 bases matching TRBD2. CDR1 is SEHNR and CDR2 is FQNEAQ in the germline V gene (reference sequence). V was clipped by 1 base and J by 9 bases; unmatched bases: 5. The CDR3 loop spans 15 amino acids. The CDR3 DNA reads as TGTGCCAGCAGCTTAGTACTAGCGGGAGCGGGTGAGCAGTTCTTC. Protein: CASSLVLAGAGEQFF.